A selection of T cell receptor beta chains follows, all from one sample in a study of long-term antiretroviral therapy in people with HIV. Profiling relied on immunoSEQ multiplex PCR, and the TCRdb table lists in-frame clones only, not all of them. In the table there are roughly 6,400 clones, more than 60% of which are singletons. The sequencing used unsorted PBMCs, collected 0.5 years before starting antiretroviral therapy. Receptor source: a man aged 35 to 55 with HIV. Each CDR3 is given without its conserved first and last residue.

TRBV29-1	TRBJ1-5	STRFNQPQH
TRBV5-1	TRBJ1-2	ASSLIHMNYGYT
TRBV27	TRBJ1-6	ASSLSGQGGEPLH
TRBV5-5	TRBJ2-2	ASSSDRNTGELF
TRBV5-1	TRBJ1-5	ASSLTGQSNQPQH
TRBV5-8	TRBJ1-2	ASSLPTGANYGYT
TRBV5-4	TRBJ2-2	ASSPAGNAGELF
TRBV29-1	TRBJ1-1	SVEDLDGLEAF
TRBV12-5	TRBJ1-2	ASVPTVFSNYGYT
TRBV2	TRBJ2-6	ASSSYRGRGANVLT
TRBV7-8	TRBJ2-3	ASSLRAGTSGDTQY
TRBV7-9	TRBJ2-7	ASSLADPRTYEQY
TRBV11-2	TRBJ2-7	ASSLGGRAYEQY
TRBV15	TRBJ2-7	ATSRDLGRSYEQY
TRBV25-1	TRBJ1-2	ASSEVTSSYGYT
TRBV4-3	TRBJ1-5	ASSQDYKGRLNQPQH
TRBV4-1	TRBJ2-3	ASSDDRTGGSDTQY
TRBV19	TRBJ1-2	ASSIRTRLEGYT
TRBV29-1	TRBJ2-7	SVEDGDVPYEQY